The rows below give T cell receptor beta chains drawn from one sample of a study of T cell responses to AZD1222 COVID-19 vaccine. Assay: immunoSEQ multiplex PCR; the TCRdb copy retains only in-frame clones and omits some. The sample holds fewer than 100,000 clones, approximately 88% seen once. The source was peripheral blood, collected 28 days after the second AZD1222 dose. These receptors were taken from an adult who received the AZD1222 COVID-19 vaccine. CDR3s include the opening cysteine and the closing phenylalanine or tryptophan. Expanded clones get a size class; other rows say once, few or many, or leave the size out.

cdr3_length clone_size j_call v_call cdr3_aa
16 once TRBJ1-5 TRBV3-1/TRBV3-2 CASSPRTGEGNQPQHF
13 . TRBJ2-7 TRBV6-5 CASSYLGIYEQYF
16 . TRBJ2-5 TRBV25-1 CASSESTSGAQETQYF
14 once TRBJ2-1 TRBV9 CASSALGQYNEQFF
17 . TRBJ1-1 TRBV15 CATSRQLPGQGYTEAFF
16 . TRBJ2-2 TRBV9 CASSPRDRTNTGELFF
15 . TRBJ2-3 TRBV15 CATSRTGRITDTQYF
15 . TRBJ1-2 TRBV7-2 CASSSSPTGNYGYTF
16 . TRBJ1-2 TRBV3-1/TRBV3-2 CASSQGETSKILGYTF
16 . TRBJ2-3 TRBV5-4 CASSLERLAGEDTQYF
15 . TRBJ2-2 TRBV10-3 CAISGGQGSTGELFF
14 . TRBJ1-3 TRBV19 CASSRDPSGNTIYF
15 . TRBJ1-2 TRBV30 CAWGVGTGTSYGYTF
14 once TRBJ1-4 TRBV18 CASSPVQGHEKLFF
16 once TRBJ2-5 TRBV24-1 CATSDPQEGAGETQYF
17 . TRBJ1-2 TRBV5-5 CASSSSGVGVANYGYTF
13 . TRBJ2-7 TRBV19 CASTIRVGYEQYF
14 . TRBJ1-2 TRBV21-1 CASRLGRAVRGYTF
16 . TRBJ2-7 TRBV5-1 CASSTYRDRGSYEQYF
13 . TRBJ1-1 TRBV7-9 CASSIDRVTEAFF
15 once TRBJ2-3 TRBV7-3 CASSSSGVSTDTQYF
15 . TRBJ1-5 TRBV19 CASRSFGHAEQPQHF
15 . TRBJ1-6 TRBV6-1 CASSESGMGGSPLHF
12 . TRBJ1-2 TRBV6-5 CASRWGGEGYTF
14 . TRBJ2-7 TRBV28 CASVGSPNSYEQYF
14 . TRBJ2-7 TRBV6-4 CASSVEGGRYEQYF
15 . TRBJ1-1 TRBV5-8 CASSLDGTLNTEAFF
14 . TRBJ2-7 TRBV6-5 CASSSPGLRYEQYF
14 . TRBJ1-1 TRBV3-1/TRBV3-2 CASSLRTQSTEAFF
13 . TRBJ2-1 TRBV2 CASWGGAPGEQFF
13 . TRBJ1-4 TRBV6-5 CATEGTVNEKLFF
13 . TRBJ1-1 TRBV12-3/TRBV12-4 CASSFGPKTEAFF
15 . TRBJ1-5 TRBV24-1 CATSGGGAFVGPQHF
14 . TRBJ2-1 TRBV24-1 CATSDLGVGNEQFF
15 . TRBJ1-2 TRBV7-9 CASSSSGGGNYGYTF
15 . TRBJ2-5 TRBV4-1 CASSHQSGGGETQYF
11 once TRBJ1-2 TRBV20-1 CSARTGGGYTF
14 . TRBJ1-1 TRBV2 CASIWDRSNTEAFF
15 . TRBJ2-7 TRBV7-2 CASSLDTRGTYEQYF
13 . TRBJ2-7 TRBV2 CASSGYRAYEQYF
15 . TRBJ1-3 TRBV19 CASQKGVHPGNTIYF
12 . TRBJ1-6 TRBV6-5 CASSYSRAPLHF
15 . TRBJ1-1 TRBV7-9 CASSPLTGGDTEAFF
14 . TRBJ2-3 TRBV5-1 CASSPDRVPDTQYF
14 . TRBJ1-4 TRBV4-1 CASSQDRLREKLFF
13 . TRBJ1-2 TRBV14 CASSQGVQGGYTF
18 once TRBJ1-2 TRBV6-4 CASSLTGTGGTSNYGYTF
15 . TRBJ2-3 TRBV11-3 CASSLRGGSTDTQYF
15 . TRBJ1-2 TRBV18 CASSPGTYGPSGYTF
12 . TRBJ1-2 TRBV5-4 CASSLPDYGYTF
13 . TRBJ1-6 TRBV9 CASTPTPDSPLHF
14 . TRBJ1-5 TRBV28 CASRPRQGGQPQHF
11 . TRBJ2-7 TRBV5-4 CASSLVGVQYF
15 . TRBJ2-7 TRBV18 CASSPREGAVNEQYF
15 . TRBJ2-2 TRBV6-2/TRBV6-3 CASSSNRFHTGELFF
13 once TRBJ2-4 TRBV2 CASGRTTGVIQYF
12 . TRBJ2-5 TRBV20-1 CSASDREETQYF
10 once TRBJ2-7 TRBV6-4 CASIYLPQYF
15 once TRBJ1-2 TRBV5-1 CASSPEPDRDYGYTF
17 . TRBJ2-1 TRBV7-9 CASSRDRVAFLRNEQFF